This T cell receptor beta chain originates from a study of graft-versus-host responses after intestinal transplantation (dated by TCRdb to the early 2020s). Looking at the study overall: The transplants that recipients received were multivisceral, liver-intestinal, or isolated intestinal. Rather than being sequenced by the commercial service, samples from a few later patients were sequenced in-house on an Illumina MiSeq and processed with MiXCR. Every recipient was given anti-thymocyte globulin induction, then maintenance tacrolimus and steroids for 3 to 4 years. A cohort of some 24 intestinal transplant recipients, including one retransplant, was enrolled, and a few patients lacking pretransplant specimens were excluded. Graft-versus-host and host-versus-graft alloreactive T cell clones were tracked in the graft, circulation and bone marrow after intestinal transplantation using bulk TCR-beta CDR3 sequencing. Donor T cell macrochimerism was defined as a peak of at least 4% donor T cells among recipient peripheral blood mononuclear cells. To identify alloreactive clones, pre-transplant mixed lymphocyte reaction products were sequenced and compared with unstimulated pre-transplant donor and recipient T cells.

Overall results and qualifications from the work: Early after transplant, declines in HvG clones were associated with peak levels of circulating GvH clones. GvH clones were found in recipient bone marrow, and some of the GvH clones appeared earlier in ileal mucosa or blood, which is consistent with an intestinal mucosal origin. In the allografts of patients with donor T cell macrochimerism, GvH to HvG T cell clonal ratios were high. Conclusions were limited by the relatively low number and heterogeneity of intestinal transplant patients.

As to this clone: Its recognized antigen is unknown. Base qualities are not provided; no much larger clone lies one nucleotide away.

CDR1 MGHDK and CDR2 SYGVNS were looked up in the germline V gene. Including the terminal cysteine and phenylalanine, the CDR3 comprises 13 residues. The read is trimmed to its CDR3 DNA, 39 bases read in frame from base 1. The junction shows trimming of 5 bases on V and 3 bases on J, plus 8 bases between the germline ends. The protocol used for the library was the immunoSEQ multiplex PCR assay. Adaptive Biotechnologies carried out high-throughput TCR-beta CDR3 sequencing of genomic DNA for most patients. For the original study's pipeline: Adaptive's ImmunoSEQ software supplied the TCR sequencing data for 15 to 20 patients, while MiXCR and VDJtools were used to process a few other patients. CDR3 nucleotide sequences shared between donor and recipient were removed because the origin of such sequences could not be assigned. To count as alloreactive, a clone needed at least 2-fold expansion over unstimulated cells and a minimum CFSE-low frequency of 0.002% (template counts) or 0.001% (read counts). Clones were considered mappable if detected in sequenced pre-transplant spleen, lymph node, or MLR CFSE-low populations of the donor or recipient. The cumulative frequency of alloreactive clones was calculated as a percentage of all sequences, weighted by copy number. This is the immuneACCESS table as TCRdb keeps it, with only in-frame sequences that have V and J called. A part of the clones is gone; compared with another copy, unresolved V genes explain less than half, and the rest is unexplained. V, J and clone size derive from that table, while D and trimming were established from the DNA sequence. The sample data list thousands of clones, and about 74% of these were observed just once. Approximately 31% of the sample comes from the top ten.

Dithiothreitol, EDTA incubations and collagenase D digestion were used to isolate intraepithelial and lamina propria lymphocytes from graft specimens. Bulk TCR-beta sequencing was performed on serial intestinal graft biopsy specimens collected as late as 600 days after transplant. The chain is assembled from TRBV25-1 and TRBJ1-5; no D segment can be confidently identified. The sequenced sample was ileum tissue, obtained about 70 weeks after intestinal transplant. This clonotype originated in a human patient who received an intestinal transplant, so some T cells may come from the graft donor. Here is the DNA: TGTGCCAGCAGTTTGGGCTACAATCAGCCCCAGCATTTT. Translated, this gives CASSLGYNQPQHF. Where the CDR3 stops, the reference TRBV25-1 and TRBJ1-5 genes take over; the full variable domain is EADIYQTPRYLVIGTGKKITLECSQTMGHDKMYWYQQDPGMELHLIHYSYGVNSTEKGDLSSESTVSRIRTEHFPLTLESARPSHTSQYLCASSLGYNQPQHFGDGTRLSIL.